These T cell receptor beta chains were read from a single sample in a study of CD8 T cells in ankylosing spondylitis. A single record per CDR3 protein comes from TCRdb applying MiXCR to the 5' RACE reads. The table includes around 540,000 distinct CDR3 sequences, over 9.5% detected once. Sequenced material: blood, either unsorted or a sorted T cell fraction (not recorded which). These TCRs come from a male donor with ankylosing spondylitis. Each CDR3 is given with its conserved first and last residue. Fields, in order: J gene, clone size, V gene, D gene, CDR3 protein, CDR3 DNA. A D gene is named only where the DNA matches it firmly. Rows may omit the clone size; those that give it use once, few, many or a size class.

TRBJ2-5,.,TRBV5-1,.,CASSSQGGETQYF,TGCGCCAGCAGCTCACAGGGTGGAGAGACCCAGTACTTC
TRBJ1-5,.,TRBV27,.,CASSASGPRGPQHF,TGTGCCAGCAGTGCATCGGGGCCAAGAGGGCCCCAGCATTTT
TRBJ2-3,few,TRBV7-2,TRBD1,CASSLVGTGGTDTQYF,TGTGCCAGCAGCTTAGTCGGGACAGGGGGGACAGATACGCAGTATTTT
TRBJ2-3,many,TRBV5-4,.,CASSFPSDPSGRTQYF,TGTGCCAGCAGCTTTCCCTCGGACCCATCAGGGCGTACGCAGTATTTT
TRBJ2-1,.,TRBV18,.,CASSSDGSNEQFF,TGTGCCAGCTCAAGTGACGGGAGCAATGAGCAGTTCTTC
TRBJ1-1,few,TRBV29-1,.,CSVDPGQNTEAFF,TGCAGCGTTGACCCGGGACAGAACACTGAAGCTTTCTTT
TRBJ2-5,.,TRBV29-1,.,CSVPTSPETQYF,TGCAGCGTGCCGACTAGTCCGGAGACCCAGTACTTC
TRBJ2-1,few,TRBV20-1,TRBD2,CSARDPSGGGNEQFF,TGCAGTGCTAGAGATCCTAGCGGGGGGGGAAATGAGCAGTTCTTC
TRBJ1-5,.,TRBV4-2,.,CASSQGLEGPNQPQHF,TGTGCCAGCAGCCAAGGGTTGGAGGGACCCAATCAGCCCCAGCATTTT
TRBJ2-2,many,TRBV4-2,TRBD2,CASSQGLAEVGELFF,TGTGCCAGCAGCCAAGGACTAGCGGAAGTCGGGGAGCTGTTTTTT
TRBJ2-7,few,TRBV5-1,.,CASSPSGWTSYEQYF,TGCGCCAGCAGCCCAAGCGGGTGGACGTCCTACGAGCAGTACTTC
TRBJ1-2,.,TRBV20-1,.,CSAGNSGGNYGYTF,TGCAGTGCCGGAAATTCTGGGGGGAACTATGGCTACACCTTC
TRBJ1-2,.,TRBV18,TRBD1,CASSPGTGGNYGYTF,TGTGCCAGCTCACCCGGGACAGGGGGAAACTATGGCTACACCTTC
TRBJ1-3,.,TRBV11-2,.,CASSFSGGNTIYF,TGTGCCAGCAGCTTTTCCGGTGGAAACACCATATATTTT
TRBJ2-3,few,TRBV29-1,TRBD1,CSAVGQEGTDTQYF,TGCAGCGCTGTCGGACAGGAGGGCACAGATACGCAGTATTTT
TRBJ2-3,.,TRBV24-1,.,CATSDNVLRTDTQYF,TGTGCCACCAGTGATAACGTGTTACGAACAGATACGCAGTATTTT
TRBJ2-2,many,TRBV12-3/TRBV12-4,.,CASTPRPLGPGELFF,TGTGCCAGCACCCCCCGGCCATTAGGACCCGGGGAGCTGTTTTTT
TRBJ2-5,.,TRBV21-1,.,CAPGDRGTQVAFKYF,TGTGCCCCGGGGGACAGGGGGACCCAAGTCGCGTTTAAGTACTTC
TRBJ2-5,few,TRBV12-3/TRBV12-4,.,CASSLHSRLGVEETQYF,TGTGCCAGCAGTCTACACTCCAGACTAGGGGTAGAAGAGACCCAGTACTTC
TRBJ2-4,.,TRBV4-2,.,CASSQPIGGVKDIQYF,TGTGCCAGCAGCCAACCCATAGGCGGGGTAAAGGACATTCAGTACTTC
TRBJ2-4,few,TRBV6-5,TRBD1,CASSIQGVGNIQYF,TGTGCCAGCAGTATACAGGGGGTGGGAAACATTCAGTACTTC
TRBJ2-2,few,TRBV30,.,CAWSVQGSTGELFF,TGTGCCTGGAGTGTACAGGGTTCCACCGGGGAGCTGTTTTTT
TRBJ2-1,few,TRBV5-1,TRBD2,CASSKKTSEYNEQFF,TGCGCCAGCAGCAAAAAGACTAGCGAGTACAATGAGCAGTTCTTC
TRBJ1-3,few,TRBV6-1,.,CASSQLSRDTIYF,TGTGCCAGTAGCCAACTCTCACGGGACACCATATATTTT